These 10 T cell receptor beta chains were all obtained from the same sample, sequenced in a study of Tregs in tolerant kidney transplant recipients. Mixed chimerism was transient after nonmyeloablative marrow transplants from related graft donors. Generated by immunoSEQ multiplex PCR, the TCRdb table keeps only in-frame clones and is missing some. The sample lists about 81,000 clones, roughly 90% occurring once. Sequencing used CD4+ T cells from blood (PBMCs), obtained 24 months after the transplant. Receptor source: a human patient who received a combined kidney and bone marrow transplant. The graft donor may have contributed some T cells.

This clone has a single count. This chain links TRBV7-2 with TRBJ1-1; D remains unclear. CDR3 size: 14 residues. Trimming cost V 1 base and J 9 bases, with 15 bases left between them. The V gene's germline CDR1 is SGHTA and CDR2 FQGNSA. Here the CDR3 DNA reads TGTGCCAGCAGCTTAGGAGGTAACAATGGAAAAGCTTTCTTT. Translation gives CASSLGGNNGKAFF. Full variable domain (rest looked up from reference TRBV7-2 and TRBJ1-1): GAGVSQSPSNKVTEKGKDVELRCDPISGHTALYWYRQSLGQGLEFLIYFQGNSAPDKSGLPSDRFSAERTGGSVSTLTIQRTQQEDSAVYLCASSLGGNNGKAFFGQGTRLTVV.

This clone was detected once. The rearrangement uses TRBV7-8 and TRBJ2-1, with D tentatively TRBD1 (6 bases). CDR1 SGHVS and CDR2 FQNEAQ come from the germline V gene. This CDR3 contains 18 residues. Trimming pared 4 bases from V and 0 bases from J, leaving 19 bases between. CDR3 sequence (DNA): TGTGCCAGCAGCTCGCAACGTCCGGACAGTTTCTCCTACAATGAGCAGTTCTTC. Amino acids: CASSSQRPDSFSYNEQFF.

The V call is TRBV15, the J call TRBJ2-1; 10 bases line up with TRBD2. The CDR3 totals 16 residues. The germline V gene encodes CDR1 LNHNV and CDR2 YYDKDF (reference sequence). V lost 0 bases, J lost 2 bases, and 1 base stayed unmatched. In DNA, the CDR3 is TGTGCCACCAGCAGAGAAGCGGGAGGGACCTACAATGAGCAGTTCTTC. Its protein product is CATSREAGGTYNEQFF.

The gene calls are TRBV4-3 and TRBJ1-6, with D unresolved. There are 16 residues in the CDR3. From germline, CDR1 is LGHNA and CDR2 YSLEER. The V end was cut by 0 bases, the J end by 8 bases, with 14 bases between. The CDR3 protein is CASSQDGSGFDSPLHF. As DNA, the CDR3 is TGCGCCAGCAGCCAAGATGGAAGCGGATTCGATTCACCCCTCCACTTT.

V and J are TRBV10-3 and TRBJ2-5; 7 nucleotides line up with TRBD1. In germline, CDR1 is ENHRY, CDR2 SYGVKD. Trimming cost V 4 bases and J 1 base; bases outside gene matches: 6. CDR3 length equals 15 residues. The CDR3 DNA reads as TGTGCCATCAGTGGGCGACAGGGCGCCCAAGAGACCCAGTACTTC. It codes for CAISGRQGAQETQYF.

The rearrangement joins TRBV29-1 to TRBJ1-1; D gene uncertain. The germline V gene has CDR1 SQVTM and CDR2 ANQGSEA. This CDR3 contains 11 residues. Trimming shortened V by 4 bases and J by 3 bases, and 6 bases separated the two germline ends. CDR3 DNA: TGCAGCGTTGGTACTTACACTGAAGCTTTCTTT. This codes for CSVGTYTEAFF.

This clone was observed a single time. V gene TRBV6-5 combines with J gene TRBJ2-3; 7 nucleotides align to TRBD1. V lost 6 bases, J lost 2 bases, and 2 bases stayed unmatched. The length of the CDR3 is 13 residues. Germline V gene data show CDR1 as MNHEY and CDR2 as SVGAGI. CDR3 nucleotide sequence: TGTGCCAGCAGGGGACAGAACACAGATACGCAGTATTTT. It translates to CASRGQNTDTQYF.

This chain joins TRBV11-2 and TRBJ1-3; 7 bases map to TRBD1. The J segment lost 0 bases and the V segment lost 4 bases, leaving 6 bases of the junction unmatched. CDR1 SGHAT and CDR2 FQNNGV come from the germline V gene. The CDR3 is 16 residues long. In DNA, the CDR3 is TGTGCCAGCAGCTCCCGACAGGGAAGCTCTGGAAACACCATATATTTT. Its protein product is CASSSRQGSSGNTIYF.

The chain carries TRBV7-9 and TRBJ2-6; D is ambiguous. V shed 1 base and J shed 1 base, with 8 bases lying between them. The V gene's germline CDR1 is SEHNR and CDR2 FQNEAQ (reference sequence). The CDR3 length is 16 residues. The CDR3 loop reads CASSLGAGSGANVLTF. CDR3 in DNA: TGTGCCAGCAGCTTAGGCGCCGGGTCTGGGGCCAACGTCCTGACTTTC. Full variable domain (remainder filled in from reference TRBV7-9 and TRBJ2-6): DTGVSQNPRHKITKRGQNVTFRCDPISEHNRLYWYRQTLGQGPEFLTYFQNEAQLEKSRLLSDRFSAERPKGSFSTLEIQRTEQGDSAMYLCASSLGAGSGANVLTFGAGSRLTVL.

This clone came up a few times. This chain links TRBV4-1 with TRBJ2-7, with TRBD1 matching over 8 bases. The CDR3 is 15 amino acids. The ends lost 4 bases at V and 5 bases at J; junction bases unmatched: 10. Germline V gene data show CDR1 as MGHRA and CDR2 as YSYEKL. This CDR3 is CASSPWGQVDNEQYF. CDR3 nucleotide sequence: TGCGCCAGCAGCCCCTGGGGACAGGTGGATAACGAGCAGTACTTC.